The source of this T cell receptor (beta chain) is a study of somatic mutations in cytotoxic T cells in rheumatoid arthritis. Study conclusions and caveats: The top CD8+ clone topped 20% of CD8+ cells in about an eighth of the 65 patients. CD8+ T-cell clonality did not differ significantly between rheumatoid arthritis patients and age-matched healthy controls.

Source study methods: Expanded CD8+ clones from patients, those larger than 1%, seldom had a match among published virus-specific TCRB sequences. Profiled with immunoSEQ multiplex PCR; TCRdb holds only in-frame clones, not every one. V, J and clone size reflect that table, while D and trimming were determined from the DNA. This table has 20,000 or so clones, approximately 80% appearing once. Comment on this clone: Its antigen remains unidentified.

Positive selection with magnetic beads achieved the isolation of CD4+ and CD8+ cells, followed by a flow cytometry check of purity. This CDR3 region has 14 residues. Per the germline V gene, CDR1 is MDHEN and CDR2 is SYDVKM. V lost 8 bases and J lost 5; bases outside the gene matches: 8. The clonotype originates from an adult with rheumatoid arthritis. The chain has TRBV28 and TRBJ2-2; 7 nucleotides line up with TRBD2. Material for sequencing was CD8+ T cells sorted from blood. CDR3 nucleotides: TGTGCCAGCGGGGGGGTGGATGATACCGGGGAGCTGTTTTTT. As protein: CASGGVDDTGELFF. Together with reference TRBV28 and TRBJ2-2, the CDR3 gives the full variable domain: DVKVTQSSRYLVKRTGEKVFLECVQDMDHENMFWYRQDPGLGLRLIYFSYDVKMKEKGDIPEGYSVSREKKERFSLILESASTNQTSMYLCASGGVDDTGELFFGEGSRLTVL.